This T cell receptor beta chain was sequenced for a study of vaccination effects on CD4 cells after COVID-19. At the level of the study: Peptide-pool stimulation followed by sequencing identified expanded antigen-specific CD4+ clonotypes in the ViraFEST assay. Each participant was administered two doses of either the BNT162b2 or the mRNA-1273 vaccine.

CD4+ T cells were isolated after less than 13 days of culture. It was on days 3 and 7 that half the medium was replaced with IL-2 medium. Assay used: immunoSEQ multiplex PCR; TCRdb lists only in-frame clones, some missing. The table lists under 50,000 clones, 70% to 75% of them singletons, with roughly 7.8% in the top ten. Regarding the study as a whole: Few convalescent patients, and no early post-infection timepoints, were available to the study.

As for this clone: What it binds is not known.

V shed 0 bases and J shed 7 bases, with 7 bases lying between them. The CDR3 is made up of 14 amino acids. Germline-derived CDR1 and CDR2 are LNHNV and YYDKDF (reference sequence). Specimen: CD4+ T cells from PBMCs cultured without peptide, collected before COVID-19 vaccination. The chain combines TRBV15 with TRBJ1-6; D gene unclear. This sequence originates from a human donor who had a prior SARS-CoV-2 infection. This chain's CDR3 is CATSRDWPNSPLHF. The CDR3 DNA reads as TGTGCCACCAGCAGAGATTGGCCAAATTCACCCCTCCACTTT.